This paragraph reports one T cell receptor (beta chain). PCR or immunohistochemistry showed mismatch repair deficiency in every enrolled patient. Germline V gives CDR1 SGHKS, CDR2 YYEKEE (reference sequence). Trimming took off 0 bases at V and 8 bases at J, with 14 bases between the two ends. CDR3 length: 15 amino acids. These data belong to a study of PD-1 blockade in mismatch repair-deficient tumors. Turning to the study itself: All were previously treated, progressing patients with 12 mismatch repair-deficient cancer types.

Repertoires were generated with immunoSEQ multiplex PCR, while TCRdb's copy carries only in-frame clones and drops some. In the table there are about 19,000 clones, over 75% of which are singletons. This specimen was PBMCs, taken 52 weeks after starting pembrolizumab. The receptor was isolated from an adult with mismatch repair-deficient cancer. The chain combines TRBV5-5 with TRBJ1-4, with D perhaps TRBD1 (5 bases). CDR3 sequence: CASSLVDSRGEKLFF. The CDR3 bases are TGTGCCAGCAGCTTGGTGGACTCCCGGGGGGAAAAACTGTTTTTT.